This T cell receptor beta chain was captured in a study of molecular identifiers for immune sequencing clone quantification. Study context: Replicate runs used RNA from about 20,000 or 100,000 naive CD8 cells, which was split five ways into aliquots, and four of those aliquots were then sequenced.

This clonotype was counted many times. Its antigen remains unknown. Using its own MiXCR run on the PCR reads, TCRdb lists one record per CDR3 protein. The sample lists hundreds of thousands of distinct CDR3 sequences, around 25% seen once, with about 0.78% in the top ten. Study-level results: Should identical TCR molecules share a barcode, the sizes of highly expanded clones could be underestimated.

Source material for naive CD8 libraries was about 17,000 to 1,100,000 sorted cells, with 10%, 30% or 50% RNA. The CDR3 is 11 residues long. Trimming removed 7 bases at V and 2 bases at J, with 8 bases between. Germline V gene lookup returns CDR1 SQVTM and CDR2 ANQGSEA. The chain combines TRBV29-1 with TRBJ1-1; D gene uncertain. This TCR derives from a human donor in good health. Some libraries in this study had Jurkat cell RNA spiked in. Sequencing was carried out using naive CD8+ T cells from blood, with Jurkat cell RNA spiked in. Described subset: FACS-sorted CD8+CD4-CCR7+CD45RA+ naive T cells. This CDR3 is CSERSNTEAFF. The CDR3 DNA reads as TGCAGCGAGCGCAGTAACACTGAAGCTTTCTTT.